Listed below are T cell receptor beta chains from one sample, sequenced in a study of blood T cell repertoires in COVID-19. This table comes from immunoSEQ multiplex PCR, and its TCRdb copy is limited to in-frame clones, with some not included. Among fewer than 250,000 clones listed, about nine tenths were seen once. Sequenced sample: peripheral blood. These receptors all come from a man in his forties or fifties with acute or convalescent COVID-19. The conserved cysteine and the conserved F or W are not part of the CDR3 here. Fields, in order: J gene, clone size, V gene, CDR3 protein. Expanded clones get a size class; other rows say once, few or many, or leave the size out.

J: TRBJ1-4
size: .
V: TRBV18
CDR3: ASSPVNEKLF

J: TRBJ1-1
size: .
V: TRBV7-2
CDR3: ASRIGVATEAF

J: TRBJ2-1
size: .
V: TRBV7-2
CDR3: ASSLVGGNNEQF

J: TRBJ2-7
size: once
V: TRBV9
CDR3: ASSWTSGLGDEQY

J: TRBJ1-4
size: few
V: TRBV7-9
CDR3: ASSPGQGSEKLF

J: TRBJ1-1
size: once
V: TRBV6-1
CDR3: ASSEVGQALVAF

J: TRBJ2-5
size: .
V: TRBV19
CDR3: ASSRGGGVTETQY

J: TRBJ1-6
size: .
V: TRBV10-3
CDR3: AINGARTDNSPLH

J: TRBJ1-5
size: .
V: TRBV21-1
CDR3: ASSKEWLFYSNQPQH

J: TRBJ1-3
size: .
V: TRBV18
CDR3: ASSPVIQEGTIY

J: TRBJ2-1
size: once
V: TRBV2
CDR3: ASRRTEAGGGPYNEQF

J: TRBJ2-5
size: .
V: TRBV2
CDR3: ASIGTGIRETQY

J: TRBJ1-1
size: .
V: TRBV7-9
CDR3: ASTLDRGEAF

J: TRBJ2-5
size: .
V: TRBV27
CDR3: ASRPTVSSRETQY

J: TRBJ2-7
size: .
V: TRBV23-1
CDR3: ASSLGHRPTHEQY

J: TRBJ1-3
size: .
V: TRBV27
CDR3: ASSRQGTGNTIY

J: TRBJ1-6
size: .
V: TRBV4-3
CDR3: ASSQDLRGQGDSPLH

J: TRBJ2-2
size: .
V: TRBV6-4
CDR3: ASSVGSGGELF

J: TRBJ1-2
size: .
V: TRBV4-3
CDR3: ASSQAGINYGYT

J: TRBJ1-2
size: .
V: TRBV3-1/TRBV3-2
CDR3: ASSVLQGNGYT

J: TRBJ1-6
size: .
V: TRBV6-1
CDR3: ASSDRGRNSPLH

J: TRBJ2-2
size: few
V: TRBV5-3
CDR3: ARSFPSRLAGDGDTGELF

J: TRBJ1-6
size: once
V: TRBV3-1/TRBV3-2
CDR3: ASSPGTGSIPLH

J: TRBJ2-7
size: .
V: TRBV12-3/TRBV12-4
CDR3: ASTLNSVTRQY

J: TRBJ1-6
size: .
V: TRBV25-1
CDR3: ASSSLGGNSPLH

J: TRBJ2-7
size: .
V: TRBV27
CDR3: ASSFLGGGTYEQY

J: TRBJ2-2
size: few
V: TRBV4-1
CDR3: ASSQDGFNGELF

J: TRBJ1-6
size: .
V: TRBV5-1
CDR3: ASRMTGKESPLH

J: TRBJ1-5
size: .
V: TRBV18
CDR3: ASSPSRDQPQH

J: TRBJ1-1
size: .
V: TRBV4-3
CDR3: ASSQGAGGNTEAF

J: TRBJ1-2
size: .
V: TRBV27
CDR3: ASSFAGVGRGGYT

J: TRBJ2-7
size: .
V: TRBV28
CDR3: ASSLGTGLGYEQY

J: TRBJ1-4
size: .
V: TRBV18
CDR3: ASSTATNEKLF

J: TRBJ1-2
size: .
V: TRBV28
CDR3: GAGVLHYGYT

J: TRBJ1-4
size: .
V: TRBV28
CDR3: ASSLSRDKILSNEKLF

J: TRBJ2-7
size: .
V: TRBV4-1
CDR3: ASSQGFSRVGYEQY

J: TRBJ1-4
size: once
V: TRBV7-9
CDR3: ASSLDVQAWEKLF

J: TRBJ1-5
size: .
V: TRBV2
CDR3: ASSGSPDKRH